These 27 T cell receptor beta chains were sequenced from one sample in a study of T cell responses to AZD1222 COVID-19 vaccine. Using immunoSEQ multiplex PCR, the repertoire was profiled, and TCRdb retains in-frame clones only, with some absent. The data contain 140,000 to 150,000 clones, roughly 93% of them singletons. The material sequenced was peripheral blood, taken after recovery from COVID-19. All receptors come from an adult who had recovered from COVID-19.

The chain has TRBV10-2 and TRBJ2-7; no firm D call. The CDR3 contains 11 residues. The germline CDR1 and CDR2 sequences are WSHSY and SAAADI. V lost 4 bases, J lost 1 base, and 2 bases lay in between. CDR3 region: CASSGSYEQYF. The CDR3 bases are TGCGCCAGCAGTGGATCCTACGAGCAGTACTTC.

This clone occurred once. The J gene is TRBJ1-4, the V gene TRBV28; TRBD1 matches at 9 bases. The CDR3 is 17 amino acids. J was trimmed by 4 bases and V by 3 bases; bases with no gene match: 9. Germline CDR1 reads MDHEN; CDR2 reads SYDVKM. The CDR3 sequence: CASSFYGTGRLNEKLFF. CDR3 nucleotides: TGTGCCAGCAGTTTTTACGGGACAGGGCGACTTAATGAAAAACTGTTTTTT.

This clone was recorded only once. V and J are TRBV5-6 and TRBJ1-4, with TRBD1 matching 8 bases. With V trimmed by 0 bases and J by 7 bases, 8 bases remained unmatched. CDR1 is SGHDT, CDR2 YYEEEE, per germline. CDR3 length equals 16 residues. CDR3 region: CASSLGQGAVTEKLFF. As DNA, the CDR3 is TGTGCCAGCAGCTTGGGGCAGGGGGCAGTGACTGAAAAACTGTTTTTT. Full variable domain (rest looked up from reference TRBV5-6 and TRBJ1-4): DAGVTQSPTHLIKTRGQQVTLRCSPKSGHDTVSWYQQALGQGPQFIFQYYEEEERQRGNFPDRFSGHQFPNYSSELNVNALLLGDSALYLCASSLGQGAVTEKLFFGSGTQLSVL.

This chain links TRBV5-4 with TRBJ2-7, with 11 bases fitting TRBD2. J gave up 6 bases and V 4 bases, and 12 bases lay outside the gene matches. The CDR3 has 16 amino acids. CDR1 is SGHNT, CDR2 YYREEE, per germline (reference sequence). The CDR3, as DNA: TGTGCCAGCAGCCTGCGGCTAGCGGGAGGTATCGTCGAGCAGTACTTC. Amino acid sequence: CASSLRLAGGIVEQYF. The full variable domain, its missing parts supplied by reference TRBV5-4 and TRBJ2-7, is ETGVTQSPTHLIKTRGQQVTLRCSSQSGHNTVSWYQQALGQGPQFIFQYYREEENGRGNFPPRFSGLQFPNYSSELNVNALELDDSALYLCASSLRLAGGIVEQYFGPGTRLTVT.

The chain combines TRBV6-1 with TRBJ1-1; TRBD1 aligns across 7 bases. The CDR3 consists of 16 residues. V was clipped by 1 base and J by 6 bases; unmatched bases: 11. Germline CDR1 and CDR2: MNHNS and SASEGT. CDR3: CASSEVPPTGFSEAFF. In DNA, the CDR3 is TGTGCCAGCAGTGAAGTCCCTCCGACAGGGTTTTCTGAAGCTTTCTTT.

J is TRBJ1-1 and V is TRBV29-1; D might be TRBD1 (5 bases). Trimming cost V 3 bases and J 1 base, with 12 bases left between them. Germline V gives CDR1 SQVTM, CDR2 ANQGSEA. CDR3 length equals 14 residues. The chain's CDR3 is CSVDRGRGNTEAFF. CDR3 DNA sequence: TGCAGCGTTGACCGGGGACGGGGGAACACTGAAGCTTTCTTT. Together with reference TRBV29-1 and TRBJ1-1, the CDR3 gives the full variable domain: SAVISQKPSRDICQRGTSLTIQCQVDSQVTMMFWYRQQPGQSLTLIATANQGSEATYESGFVIDKFPISRPNLTFSTLTVSNMSPEDSSIYLCSVDRGRGNTEAFFGQGTRLTVV.

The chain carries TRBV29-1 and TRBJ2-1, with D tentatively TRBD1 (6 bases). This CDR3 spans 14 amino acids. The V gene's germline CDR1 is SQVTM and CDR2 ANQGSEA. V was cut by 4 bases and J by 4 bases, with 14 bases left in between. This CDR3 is CSVGRQGWYNEQFF. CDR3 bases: TGCAGCGTTGGGAGGCAGGGGTGGTACAATGAGCAGTTCTTC.

CDR3: CASSQPTANYGYTF. The DNA of the CDR3 is TGCGCCAGCAGCCAACCCACGGCTAACTATGGCTACACCTTC. The chain carries TRBV4-1 and TRBJ1-2; no firm D call. Trimming stripped 2 bases from V and 0 bases from J, with 7 bases between. The CDR3 consists of 14 residues. The V gene's germline CDR1 is MGHRA and CDR2 YSYEKL.

The CDR3 DNA follows: TGTGCCAGTGGCTCAGGACAGGGCCAAAACACCATATATTTT. Its translation is CASGSGQGQNTIYF. The V and J genes are TRBV2 and TRBJ1-3; 8 bases match TRBD1. The CDR3 runs to 14 residues. Germline V gene sequence: CDR1 SNHLY, CDR2 FYNNEI. V lost 9 bases to trimming and J lost 6 bases; unmatched junction nucleotides: 10.

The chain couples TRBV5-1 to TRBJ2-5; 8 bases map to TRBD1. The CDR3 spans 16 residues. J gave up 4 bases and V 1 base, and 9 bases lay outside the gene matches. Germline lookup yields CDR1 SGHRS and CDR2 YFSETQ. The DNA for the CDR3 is TGCGCCAGCAGCTTGAATATGGACAGGGCGGCAGAGACCCAGTACTTC. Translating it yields CASSLNMDRAAETQYF.

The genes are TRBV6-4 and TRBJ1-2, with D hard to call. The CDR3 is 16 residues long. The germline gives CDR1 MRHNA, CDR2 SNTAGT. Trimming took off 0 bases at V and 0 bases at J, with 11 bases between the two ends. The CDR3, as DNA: TGTGCCAGCAGTGACTCGAGTCGAAGAGCTAACTATGGCTACACCTTC. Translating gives CASSDSSRRANYGYTF.

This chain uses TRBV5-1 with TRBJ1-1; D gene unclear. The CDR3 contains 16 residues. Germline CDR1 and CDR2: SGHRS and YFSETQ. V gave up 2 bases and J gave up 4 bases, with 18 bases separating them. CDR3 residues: CASSLDEPIWSTEAFF. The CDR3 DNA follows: TGCGCCAGCAGCTTAGACGAACCTATATGGAGCACTGAAGCTTTCTTT.

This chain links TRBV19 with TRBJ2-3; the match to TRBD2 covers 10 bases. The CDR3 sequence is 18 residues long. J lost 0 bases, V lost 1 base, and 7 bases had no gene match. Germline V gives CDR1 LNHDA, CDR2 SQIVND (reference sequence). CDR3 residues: CASSIVTMTSGSTDTQYF. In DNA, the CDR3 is TGTGCCAGTAGTATAGTCACGATGACTAGCGGGAGCACAGATACGCAGTATTTT.

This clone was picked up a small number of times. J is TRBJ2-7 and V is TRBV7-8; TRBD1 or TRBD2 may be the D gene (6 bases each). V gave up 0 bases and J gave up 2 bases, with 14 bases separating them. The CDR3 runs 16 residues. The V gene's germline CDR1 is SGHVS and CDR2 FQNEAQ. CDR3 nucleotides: TGTGCCAGCAGCTTAGCCGGCAGGGGACTGACCTACGAGCAGTACTTC. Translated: CASSLAGRGLTYEQYF.

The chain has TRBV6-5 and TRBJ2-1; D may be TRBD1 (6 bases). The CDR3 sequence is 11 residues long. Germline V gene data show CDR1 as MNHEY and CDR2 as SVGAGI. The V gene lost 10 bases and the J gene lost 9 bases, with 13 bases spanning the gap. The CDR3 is CATTQGGEQFF. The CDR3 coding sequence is TGTGCCACCACACAGGGCGGTGAGCAGTTCTTC.

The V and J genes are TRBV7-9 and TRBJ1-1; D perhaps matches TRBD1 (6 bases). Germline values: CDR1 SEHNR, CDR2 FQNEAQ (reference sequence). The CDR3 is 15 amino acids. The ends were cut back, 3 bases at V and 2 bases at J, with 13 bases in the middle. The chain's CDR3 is CASSLGHLTNTEAFF. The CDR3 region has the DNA TGTGCCAGCAGCTTGGGACATCTTACTAACACTGAAGCTTTCTTT.

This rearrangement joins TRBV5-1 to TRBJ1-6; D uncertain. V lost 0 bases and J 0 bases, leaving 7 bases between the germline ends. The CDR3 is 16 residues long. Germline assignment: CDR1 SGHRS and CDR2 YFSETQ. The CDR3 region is CASSLGVGSYNSPLHF. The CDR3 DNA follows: TGCGCCAGCAGCTTGGGGGTAGGCTCCTATAATTCACCCCTCCACTTT.

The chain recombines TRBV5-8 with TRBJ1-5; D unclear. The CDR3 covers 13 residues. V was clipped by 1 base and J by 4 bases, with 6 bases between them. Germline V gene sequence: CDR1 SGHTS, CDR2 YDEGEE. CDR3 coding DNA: TGTGCCAGCAGCTTGAACGAAAATCAGCCCCAGCATTTT. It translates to CASSLNENQPQHF.

CDR3 DNA: TGTGCCACCAGTGATCCCAGGGGGCGATTGGAGACCCAGTACTTC. Translation gives CATSDPRGRLETQYF. V is TRBV24-1 and J is TRBJ2-5; 8 bases match TRBD1. The CDR3 length is 15 residues. Germline V gene lookup returns CDR1 KGHDR and CDR2 SFDVKD. Trimming cost V 3 bases and J 5 bases; bases outside gene matches: 7.

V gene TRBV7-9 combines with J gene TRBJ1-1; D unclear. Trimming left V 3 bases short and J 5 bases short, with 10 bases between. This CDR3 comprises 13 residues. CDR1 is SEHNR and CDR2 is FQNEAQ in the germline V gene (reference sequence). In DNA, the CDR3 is TGTGCCAGCAGCTTGCTGGGGAGGACTGAAGCTTTCTTT. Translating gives CASSLLGRTEAFF. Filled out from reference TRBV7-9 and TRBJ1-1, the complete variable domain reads DTGVSQNPRHKITKRGQNVTFRCDPISEHNRLYWYRQTLGQGPEFLTYFQNEAQLEKSRLLSDRFSAERPKGSFSTLEIQRTEQGDSAMYLCASSLLGRTEAFFGQGTRLTVV.

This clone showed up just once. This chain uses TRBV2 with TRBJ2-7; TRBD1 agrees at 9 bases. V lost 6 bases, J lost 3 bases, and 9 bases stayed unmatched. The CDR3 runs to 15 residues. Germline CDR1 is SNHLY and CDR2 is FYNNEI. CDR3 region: CASSSGQGIYYEQYF. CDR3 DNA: TGTGCCAGCAGCTCCGGACAGGGGATTTACTACGAGCAGTACTTC.

CDR3 region: CASSSNRGNYNEQFF. CDR3 DNA sequence: TGTGCCAGCAGCTCAAATCGGGGAAACTACAATGAGCAGTTCTTC. The chain recombines TRBV5-6 with TRBJ2-1, with D tentatively TRBD2 (5 bases). Germline lookup yields CDR1 SGHDT and CDR2 YYEEEE. V was cut by 3 bases and J by 3 bases, with 13 bases left in between. This CDR3 contains 15 residues.

The CDR3 spells CASSFLGDTPLHF. The CDR3 DNA sequence: TGTGCCAGCAGCTTCCTAGGGGATACACCCCTCCACTTT. The chain has TRBV5-6 and TRBJ1-6; tentative D call: TRBD1 (5 bases). The CDR3 runs 13 residues. The V gene's germline CDR1 is SGHDT and CDR2 YYEEEE. Trimming pared 2 bases from V and 11 bases from J, leaving 11 bases between. Complete variable domain (other parts from reference TRBV5-6 and TRBJ1-6): DAGVTQSPTHLIKTRGQQVTLRCSPKSGHDTVSWYQQALGQGPQFIFQYYEEEERQRGNFPDRFSGHQFPNYSSELNVNALLLGDSALYLCASSFLGDTPLHFGNGTRLTVT.

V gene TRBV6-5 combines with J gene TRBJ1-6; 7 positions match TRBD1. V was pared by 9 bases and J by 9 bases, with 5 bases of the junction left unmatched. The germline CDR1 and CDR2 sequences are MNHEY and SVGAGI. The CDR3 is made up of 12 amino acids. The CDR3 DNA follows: TGTGCCAGTTCCCAGGGGGGTTCACCCCTCCACTTT. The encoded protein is CASSQGGSPLHF.

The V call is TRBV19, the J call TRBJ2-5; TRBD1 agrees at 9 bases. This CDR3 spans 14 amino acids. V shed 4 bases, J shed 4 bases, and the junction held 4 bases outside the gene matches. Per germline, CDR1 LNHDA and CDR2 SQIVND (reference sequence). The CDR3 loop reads CASSRDRAGETQYF. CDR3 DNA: TGTGCCAGTAGTAGGGACAGGGCGGGAGAGACCCAGTACTTC.

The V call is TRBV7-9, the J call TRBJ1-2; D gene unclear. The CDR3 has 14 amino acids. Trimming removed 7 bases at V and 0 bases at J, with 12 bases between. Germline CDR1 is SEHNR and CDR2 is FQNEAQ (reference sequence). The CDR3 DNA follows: TGTGCCAGCATACGGACGGAATCTAACTATGGCTACACCTTC. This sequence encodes CASIRTESNYGYTF.

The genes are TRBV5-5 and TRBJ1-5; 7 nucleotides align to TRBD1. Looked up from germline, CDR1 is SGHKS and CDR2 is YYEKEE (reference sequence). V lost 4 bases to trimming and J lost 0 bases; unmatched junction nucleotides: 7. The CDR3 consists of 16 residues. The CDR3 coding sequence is TGTGCCAGCAGCCGGACAGGCGTTTATAGCAATCAGCCCCAGCATTTT. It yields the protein CASSRTGVYSNQPQHF.